The rows below give T cell receptor beta chains drawn from one sample of a study of blood T cell repertoires in COVID-19. TCRdb's table, derived via immunoSEQ multiplex PCR, lists solely in-frame clones and lacks some. The table lists 100,000 or so clones, more than 75% of them singletons. Input material: peripheral blood. The source is a human donor in a cohort sampled during active COVID-19. Each CDR3 is given with its conserved first and last residue. Each record gives: V gene, D gene, clone size, J gene, CDR3 protein, CDR3 DNA. The D gene is left open where the match is weak. Not every row has a clone size; where given, it reads once, few, many or a size class.

TRBV9	.	.	TRBJ2-1	CASSVLTELYNEQFF	TGTGCCAGCAGCGTGCTGACAGAACTCTACAATGAGCAGTTCTTC
TRBV2	TRBD1	.	TRBJ1-5	CASRELIDRGPQPQHF	TGTGCCAGCAGGGAACTTATCGACAGGGGCCCTCAGCCCCAGCATTTT
TRBV5-8	TRBD2	.	TRBJ2-1	CASSSPGLHEQFF	TGTGCCAGCAGCTCGCCGGGACTACATGAGCAGTTCTTC
TRBV19	TRBD1	.	TRBJ1-1	CATRTGTYTEAFF	TGTGCCACTCGGACAGGGACCTACACTGAAGCTTTCTTT
TRBV19	TRBD1	.	TRBJ2-3	CASEGGPGQEFVDTQYF	TGTGCCAGTGAGGGTGGCCCGGGACAGGAGTTCGTAGATACGCAGTATTTT
TRBV5-1	.	.	TRBJ2-3	CASSLGAGFSTDTQYF	TGCGCCAGCAGCTTGGGAGCGGGTTTTAGCACAGATACGCAGTATTTT
TRBV29-1	TRBD1	.	TRBJ2-1	CSVGTGGTYNEQFF	TGCAGCGTCGGGACAGGGGGAACCTACAATGAGCAGTTCTTC
TRBV2	.	.	TRBJ1-5	CACTDRNQPQHF	TGTGCCTGCACCGACAGGAATCAGCCCCAGCATTTT
TRBV3-1/TRBV3-2	TRBD1	.	TRBJ2-5	CASSLGQGEGTQYF	TGTGCCAGCAGCCTAGGACAGGGCGAAGGGACCCAGTACTTC
TRBV7-9	.	.	TRBJ1-6	CASSFGRVESPLHF	TGTGCCAGCAGCTTCGGCAGGGTTGAGTCACCCCTCCACTTT
TRBV5-1	TRBD1	.	TRBJ2-7	CASSTGQESYEQYF	TGCGCCAGCAGCACGGGACAGGAATCCTACGAGCAGTACTTC
TRBV13	TRBD1	.	TRBJ2-7	CASSSGTGYEQYF	TGTGCCAGCAGCTCCGGGACAGGCTACGAGCAGTACTTC
TRBV11-2	TRBD1	.	TRBJ2-7	CASSFGSTGFSRYEQYF	TGTGCCAGCAGCTTCGGGTCGACAGGGTTTAGTAGATACGAGCAGTACTTC
TRBV28	.	.	TRBJ2-7	CASSSPGEQYF	TGTGCCAGCAGCTCTCCCGGCGAGCAGTACTTC
TRBV18	TRBD1	.	TRBJ2-1	CASSLMTGGDQGEQFF	TGTGCCAGCTCACTCATGACAGGGGGGGATCAGGGTGAGCAGTTCTTC
TRBV6-5	.	.	TRBJ2-2	CASSYLFSGELFF	TGTGCCAGCAGTTACCTGTTTTCCGGGGAGCTGTTTTTT
TRBV5-1	.	once	TRBJ1-5	CASSLTGNQPQHF	TGCGCCAGCAGCTTAACCGGGAATCAGCCCCAGCATTTT
TRBV7-2	TRBD2	few	TRBJ2-1	CASSLEASGYNEQFF	TGTGCCAGCAGCTTAGAGGCTAGCGGTTACAATGAGCAGTTCTTC
TRBV29-1	TRBD2	.	TRBJ2-3	CSVVYSGTVSDTQYF	TGCAGCGTCGTATATAGCGGGACCGTATCAGATACGCAGTATTTT
TRBV5-4	.	.	TRBJ2-7	CASSLAANFAYEQYF	TGTGCCAGCAGCTTGGCCGCAAACTTCGCCTACGAGCAGTACTTC
TRBV4-2	.	.	TRBJ2-1	CASSQETGVSSNEQFF	TGTGCCAGCAGCCAAGAAACGGGAGTCAGTTCGAATGAGCAGTTCTTC
TRBV5-4	TRBD2	.	TRBJ2-7	CASTERESTYEQYF	TGTGCCAGCACCGAGCGGGAGTCTACCTACGAGCAGTACTTC
TRBV19	TRBD1	.	TRBJ2-7	CASSIDRRDRVSPAYEQYF	TGTGCCAGTAGTATAGATCGGCGGGACAGGGTCTCACCTGCCTACGAGCAGTACTTC
TRBV6-6	TRBD1	once	TRBJ2-7	CASSYSIGGAHEQYF	TGTGCCAGCAGTTACTCGATAGGGGGCGCCCACGAGCAGTACTTC
TRBV5-4	TRBD1	.	TRBJ2-7	CASSTGTGGLVEQYF	TGTGCCAGCAGCACCGGGACAGGGGGTTTAGTCGAGCAGTACTTC
TRBV2	.	.	TRBJ1-6	CASSIYQEGSPLHF	TGTGCCAGCAGCATTTACCAGGAGGGCTCACCCCTCCACTTT
TRBV6-5	.	.	TRBJ1-5	CASFLSPEQPQHF	TGTGCCAGCTTCCTATCCCCCGAGCAGCCCCAGCATTTT